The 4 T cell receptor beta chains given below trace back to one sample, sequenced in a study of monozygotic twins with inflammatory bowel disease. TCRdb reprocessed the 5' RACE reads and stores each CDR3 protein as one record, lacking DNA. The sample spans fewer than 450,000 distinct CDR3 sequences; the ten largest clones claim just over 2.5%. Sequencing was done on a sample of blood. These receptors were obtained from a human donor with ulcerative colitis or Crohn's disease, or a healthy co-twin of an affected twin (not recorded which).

CDR3 sequence reads: CASSLGRHQNIQYF. The chain carries TRBV5-8 and TRBJ2-4. Germline assignment: CDR1 SGHTS and CDR2 YDEGEE. The CDR3 loop spans 14 amino acids.

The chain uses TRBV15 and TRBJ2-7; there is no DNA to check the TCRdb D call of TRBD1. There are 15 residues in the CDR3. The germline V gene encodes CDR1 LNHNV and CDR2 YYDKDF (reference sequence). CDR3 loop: CATSRAETGVDEQYF.

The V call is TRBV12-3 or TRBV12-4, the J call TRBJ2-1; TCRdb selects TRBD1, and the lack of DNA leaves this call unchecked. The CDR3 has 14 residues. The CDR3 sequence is CATRGPVGNNEQFF.

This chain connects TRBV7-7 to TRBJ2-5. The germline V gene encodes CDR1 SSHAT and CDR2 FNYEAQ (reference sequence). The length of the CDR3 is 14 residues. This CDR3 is CASSLGTNKETQYF.